The table lists the clone carrying this TCR beta chain with a few counts. These data belong to a study of blood T cells in healthy people across ages. The CDR3 extends over 16 amino acids. Germline V CDR1 and CDR2: SGHRS, YFSETQ. The V and J ends lost 0 bases and 5 bases respectively, with 14 bases between them. Primed by a sample-barcoded 5' primer and a J-beta primer mix, a second PCR proceeded for about 6 to 12 cycles. Each cDNA molecule received a tag from a template-switch adaptor that had 12 random nucleotides. TCRdb ran MiXCR on the 5' RACE reads and lists one entry per CDR3 protein. The sample holds some 1.5 million distinct CDR3 sequences, about 30% seen once. Whenever a sample was processed, at least 6 million PBMCs were isolated.

The sequencing sample was made of blood. This TCR was sampled from a woman aged 25-40 years in good health. The V gene is TRBV5-1, the J gene TRBJ2-2, with D possibly TRBD1 on 7 matching bases. CDR3 DNA sequence: TGCGCCAGCAGCTTGGGTCGGACAGGAGGGACCGGGGAGCTGTTTTTT. The encoded protein is CASSLGRTGGTGELFF.